The 2 T cell receptor beta chains below all came from one sample that was sequenced in a study of blood T cell repertoires in COVID-19. Generated by immunoSEQ multiplex PCR, the TCRdb table keeps only in-frame clones and is missing some. The data show around 370,000 clones, 88% seen once. Sequenced sample: PBMCs or T cells enriched from blood (not recorded which). These receptors were collected from a young woman who had recovered from COVID-19.

The chain combines TRBV6-6 with TRBJ2-2; D is possibly TRBD1 (6 bases). The germline CDR1 and CDR2 sequences are MNHNY and SVGAGI (reference sequence). Trimming removed 8 bases from V and 1 base from J, with 11 bases in between. CDR3 length: 14 amino acids. The CDR3 region has the DNA TGTGCCAGCCTCCGGACAGAGAACACCGGGGAGCTGTTTTTT. As protein: CASLRTENTGELFF.

The chain is built from TRBV27 and TRBJ1-6; no clear D gene. The CDR3 has 13 amino acids. Trimming cost V 1 base and J 6 bases, with 4 bases left between them. From germline, CDR1 is MNHEY and CDR2 SMNVEV (reference sequence). CDR3 region: CASSLFVNSPLHF. The CDR3 DNA reads as TGTGCCAGCAGTTTATTCGTTAATTCACCCCTCCACTTT.